This T cell receptor (beta chain) comes out of a study of blood T cell repertoires in COVID-19. Profiled with immunoSEQ multiplex PCR; TCRdb holds only in-frame clones, not every one. In the table there are 200,000 to 250,000 clones, about 79% of which are singletons. Germline CDR1 reads SGHTA; CDR2 reads FQGNSA. The V end was cut by 4 bases, the J end by 3 bases, with 14 bases between. The length of the CDR3 is 15 residues. This receptor was obtained from a woman in her fifties or sixties who had recovered from COVID-19. The chain employs TRBV7-2 and TRBJ2-3, with D perhaps matching TRBD1 (6 bases). The specimen was PBMCs or T cells enriched from blood (not recorded which). CDR3 loop: CASSSAGVRTDTQYF. CDR3 in DNA: TGTGCCAGCAGCTCGGCAGGGGTAAGGACAGATACGCAGTATTTT. The full variable domain, completed using reference TRBV7-2 and TRBJ2-3, is GAGVSQSPSNKVTEKGKDVELRCDPISGHTALYWYRQSLGQGLEFLIYFQGNSAPDKSGLPSDRFSAERTGGSVSTLTIQRTQQEDSAVYLCASSSAGVRTDTQYFGPGTRLTVL.